This paragraph reports one T cell receptor (beta chain). The entry originates in a study of PD-L1 blockade in urothelial cancer. About the research overall: At 6 weeks and at 3 weeks (second dose) after treatment start, blood was analyzed.

The sample's time point: pretreatment peripheral blood. TCRdb keeps only in-frame clones here, not all; method: immunoSEQ multiplex PCR. Found here are some 71,000 clones, approximately 86% of them singletons; the top ten hold about 15%. CDR3 length equals 14 residues. After removal of 7 bases from V and 12 bases from J, the junction contained 13 bases not matched to a gene. Germline V CDR1 and CDR2: SGHRS, YFSETQ. Sequenced here: PBMCs, sampled around atezolizumab (anti-PD-L1) treatment. The TCR originated in a man aged 60 to 75 with urothelial cancer. The chain is built from TRBV5-1 and TRBJ1-4; 9 bases map to TRBD1. CDR3 loop: CASGTGTADVQLFF. The CDR3 coding sequence is TGCGCCAGCGGGACAGGGACTGCGGACGTGCAACTGTTTTTT.